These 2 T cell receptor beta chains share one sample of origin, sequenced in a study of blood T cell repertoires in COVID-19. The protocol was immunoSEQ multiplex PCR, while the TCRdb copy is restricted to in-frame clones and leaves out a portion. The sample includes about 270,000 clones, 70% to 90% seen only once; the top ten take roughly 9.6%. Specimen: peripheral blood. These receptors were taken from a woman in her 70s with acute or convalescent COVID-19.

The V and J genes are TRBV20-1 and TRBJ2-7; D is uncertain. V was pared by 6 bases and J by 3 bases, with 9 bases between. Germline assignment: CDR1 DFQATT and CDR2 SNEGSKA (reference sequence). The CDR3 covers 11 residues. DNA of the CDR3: TGCAGTGCCCCCGTCGGCTACGAGCAGTACTTC. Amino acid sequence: CSAPVGYEQYF.

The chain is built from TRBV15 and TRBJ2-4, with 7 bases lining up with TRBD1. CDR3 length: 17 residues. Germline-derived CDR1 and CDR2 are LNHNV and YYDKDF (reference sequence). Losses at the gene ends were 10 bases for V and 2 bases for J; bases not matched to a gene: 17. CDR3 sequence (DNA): TGTGCCAAAAAGAGGAGCCGAAGGGGGCTGACCAAAAACATTCAGTACTTC. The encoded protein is CAKKRSRRGLTKNIQYF.